This T cell receptor beta chain was retrieved from a study of identical twins. A universal primer site was incorporated via template switching, and the cDNA contained unique molecular identifiers. TCRdb re-called the 5' RACE reads with MiXCR, one entry per CDR3 protein. Altogether 350,000 or so distinct CDR3 sequences are present, over 9% being singletons, with the ten largest covering 7.2%. About this clonotype itself: Its specificity is not known.

V lost 0 bases and J lost 10; bases outside the gene matches: 7. Per germline, CDR1 LGHDT and CDR2 YNNKEL (reference sequence). This CDR3 contains 15 residues. The study, taken as a whole, reports: Modelling approaches yielded underestimates of out-of-frame TCR alpha sharing between monozygotic twins.

These same data were also listed under a study on yellow fever vaccine responses in identical twins.

Sequencing was carried out using CD8+ T cells sorted from blood. The sequence came from a woman aged 18-29 years in good health. The chain is built from TRBV3-1 and TRBJ2-1, with 9 bases fitting TRBD2. CDR3 sequence reads: CASSQDLLAGSEQFF. CDR3 nucleotides: TGTGCCAGCAGCCAAGATTTGCTAGCGGGGAGCGAGCAGTTCTTC.